This T cell receptor beta chain was documented in a study of identifying expanded T cells in peripheral blood. In regard to this clone: Its antigen is unidentified.

No infections or other immune events were documented during collection. J was trimmed by 5 bases and V by 3 bases; bases with no gene match: 7. The CDR3 sequence is 14 residues long. Germline CDR1 is SGDLS and CDR2 is YYNGEE. Overall study findings and caveats: Variance in clone template counts between approximately two-week samples significantly increased with total template count across all healthy donors. Technical replicates showed about 1.1 changed clones; roughly two weeks around 15; four weeks 19.

TCRdb's table, derived via immunoSEQ multiplex PCR, lists solely in-frame clones and lacks some. The sample comprises about 81,000 clones, 84% of which are singletons, and about 19% rests with the top ten. Specimen: blood. This TCR was recovered from a person between 18 and 75 years old in good health. The chain carries TRBV9 and TRBJ2-5; 7 positions match TRBD2. The CDR3 here is CASSGGGGQETQYF. CDR3 DNA sequence: TGTGCCAGCAGCGGTGGGGGAGGGCAGGAGACCCAGTACTTC.